This TCR beta chain was recorded in a study of blood T cell repertoires in COVID-19. This CDR3 has 13 residues. CDR1 and CDR2 from the germline V gene are GTSNPN and SVGIG (reference sequence). V lost 1 base and J lost 3, with 10 bases in between. Profiled with immunoSEQ multiplex PCR; TCRdb holds only in-frame clones, not every one. The sample lists 20,000 to 30,000 clones, more than 75% seen once, with roughly 23% in the top ten. Sample: peripheral blood. The chain carries TRBV30 and TRBJ2-7; TRBD2 might be the D (5 bases). The clonotype comes from a human donor with active COVID-19. The donor label of this sample is uncertain. The CDR3 DNA reads TGTGCCTGGAGTGGCGGACTGAACTACGAGCAGTACTTC. Its translation: CAWSGGLNYEQYF. The full variable domain, its missing parts supplied by reference TRBV30 and TRBJ2-7, is SQTIHQWPATLVQPVGSPLSLECTVEGTSNPNLYWYRQAAGRGLQLLFYSVGIGQISSEVPQNLSASRPQDRQFILSSKKLLLSDSGFYLCAWSGGLNYEQYFGPGTRLTVT.